The 5 T cell receptor beta chains below come from one sample, sequenced in a study of CD8+ T cells in alopecia areata. Extracted RNA was reverse transcribed, and the resulting cDNA served as sequencing template. Measured with immunoSEQ multiplex PCR; TCRdb has only the in-frame clones, and not every one. The data contain roughly 220,000 clones, around two fifths of them seen just once; the ten biggest clones take up around 0.48%. Treatment specified: oral pan-JAK inhibitor, 5-10 mg twice daily. Sequencing was performed on CD4+ T cells sorted from blood, taken at roughly week 30, from a patient treated with tofacitinib. The source of these receptors is a human donor with alopecia areata.

V gene TRBV5-4 combines with J gene TRBJ2-6; D unclear. This CDR3 is 15 amino acids long. Trimming shortened V by 0 bases and J by 0 bases, and 4 bases separated the two germline ends. CDR1 and CDR2 from the germline V gene are SGHNT and YYREEE (reference sequence). CDR3 coding DNA: TGTGCCAGCAGCTTGGGGACCTCTGGGGCCAACGTCCTGACTTTC. Amino acids: CASSLGTSGANVLTF.

The rearrangement links TRBV30 to TRBJ1-1; 7 nucleotides agree with TRBD1. Germline CDR1 reads GTSNPN; CDR2 reads SVGIG (reference sequence). The CDR3 contains 11 residues. V trimming: 2 bases; J trimming: 10 bases; junction bases outside the gene matches: 4. For the CDR3, the DNA is TGTGCCTGGAGTCGCCCAGGGGGAGCTTTCTTT. Protein product: CAWSRPGGAFF.

This chain links TRBV6-5 with TRBJ2-2; 7 bases match TRBD2. This CDR3 comprises 14 residues. Trimming cost V 6 bases and J 7 bases; bases outside gene matches: 8. Germline V CDR1 and CDR2: MNHEY, SVGAGI. CDR3 residues: CASRAAGAVGELFF. In DNA, the CDR3 is TGTGCCAGCAGAGCTGCGGGAGCCGTCGGGGAGCTGTTTTTT.

This clone appeared many times. The chain has TRBV2 and TRBJ1-3, with 7 positions matching TRBD1. From germline, CDR1 is SNHLY and CDR2 FYNNEI. The CDR3 is made up of 14 amino acids. Trimming at V came to 5 bases and at J to 2 bases, leaving 3 bases not matched to a gene. The CDR3, as DNA: TGTGCCAGCAGTCAGGGACAGACTGGAAACACCATATATTTT. This encodes CASSQGQTGNTIYF.

This clone was counted between two and nine times. The V and J genes are TRBV5-1 and TRBJ2-2; D is unclear. From germline, CDR1 is SGHRS and CDR2 YFSETQ. V lost 6 bases and J 0 bases, leaving 9 bases between the germline ends. This CDR3 spans 14 amino acids. This chain's CDR3 is CASIGQSNTGELFF. The CDR3 nucleotides read TGCGCCAGCATTGGGCAGTCGAACACCGGGGAGCTGTTTTTT.